The 24 T cell receptor beta chains listed next were all sequenced from one sample in a study of cytomegalovirus exposure and HLA in healthy donors. Primers included in the PCR were 60 Vbeta and 13 Jbeta primers. Data came from immunoSEQ multiplex PCR; TCRdb stores just in-frame clones and leaves some out. The table lists about 46,000 clones. Material for sequencing was PBMCs. These receptors were obtained from a woman in her thirties or forties in good health and CMV-seronegative.

The CDR3 here is CASKGGGPEGQYF. DNA of the CDR3: TGTGCCAGTAAAGGAGGCGGGCCTGAGGGGCAGTACTTC. This chain uses TRBV19 with TRBJ2-7, with D maybe TRBD2 (5 bases). V lost 7 bases and J lost 9, with 19 bases in between. Germline CDR1 LNHDA, CDR2 SQIVND (reference sequence). The CDR3 loop spans 13 amino acids.

The chain is built from TRBV28 and TRBJ1-1; D remains unclear. Deletions cut 4 bases from V and 7 bases from J, with 16 bases between. There are 14 residues in the CDR3. The germline gives CDR1 MDHEN, CDR2 SYDVKM. CDR3 in amino acids: CASSSARVGNEAFF. The CDR3 DNA follows: TGTGCCAGCAGTTCTGCGCGGGTGGGGAATGAAGCTTTCTTT.

The chain employs TRBV28 and TRBJ1-1; 10 positions agree with TRBD1. Germline CDR1 MDHEN, CDR2 SYDVKM. CDR3 length: 13 amino acids. V trimming: 7 bases; J trimming: 10 bases; junction bases outside the gene matches: 9. The CDR3 protein is CASNPGQGTVAFF. The CDR3 bases are TGTGCCAGCAACCCGGGACAGGGGACGGTAGCTTTCTTT. The variable domain in full, completed from reference TRBV28 and TRBJ1-1, reads DVKVTQSSRYLVKRTGEKVFLECVQDMDHENMFWYRQDPGLGLRLIYFSYDVKMKEKGDIPEGYSVSREKKERFSLILESASTNQTSMYLCASNPGQGTVAFFGQGTRLTVV.

The rearrangement joins TRBV6-6 to TRBJ1-4, with 8 bases identical to TRBD1. Per the germline V gene, CDR1 is MNHNY and CDR2 is SVGAGI (reference sequence). The CDR3 has 12 residues. Unmatched junction bases numbered 2, after V lost 8 bases and J lost 6 bases. CDR3 region: CASETGDEKLFF. DNA for the CDR3: TGTGCCAGCGAGACAGGGGATGAAAAACTGTTTTTT.

The chain recombines TRBV5-1 with TRBJ2-5; 12 bases line up with TRBD1. Germline-derived CDR1 and CDR2 are SGHRS and YFSETQ. The ends lost 0 bases at V and 4 bases at J; junction bases unmatched: 1. The length of the CDR3 is 15 residues. The CDR3 sequence: CASSLGDRGRETQYF. CDR3 DNA: TGCGCCAGCAGCTTGGGGGACAGGGGGCGAGAGACCCAGTACTTC.

This rearrangement joins TRBV7-2 to TRBJ1-2; D is possibly TRBD1 (5 bases). The germline V and J ends were trimmed by 4 bases and 4 bases, with 13 bases remaining between them. Germline values: CDR1 SGHTA, CDR2 FQGNSA. This CDR3 has 14 residues. This chain's CDR3 is CASSSGATVYGYTF. Written as DNA, the CDR3 is TGTGCCAGCAGCTCGGGCGCGACAGTCTATGGCTACACCTTC.

This sequence joins TRBV7-2 and TRBJ2-5; weak D call: TRBD2 (5 bases). Germline V lookup: CDR1 SGHTA, CDR2 FQGNSA. V shed 1 base and J shed 5 bases, with 11 bases lying between them. CDR3 size: 14 residues. The CDR3 sequence: CASSLGMSGETQYF. The DNA for the CDR3 is TGTGCCAGCAGCTTAGGCATGTCGGGGGAGACCCAGTACTTC. Looking up the rest from reference TRBV7-2 and TRBJ2-5 gives the full variable domain: GAGVSQSPSNKVTEKGKDVELRCDPISGHTALYWYRQSLGQGLEFLIYFQGNSAPDKSGLPSDRFSAERTGGSVSTLTIQRTQQEDSAVYLCASSLGMSGETQYFGPGTRLLVL.

This chain uses TRBV10-3 with TRBJ1-5; the D gene is possibly TRBD1 (6 bases). The CDR3 runs 15 residues. The V and J ends lost 6 bases and 4 bases respectively, with 16 bases between them. Germline values: CDR1 ENHRY, CDR2 SYGVKD. The CDR3 DNA reads as TGTGCCATCAGGGAAGCAGGGGAAGGTAATCAGCCCCAGCATTTT. Translated: CAIREAGEGNQPQHF.

The chain uses TRBV5-1 and TRBJ2-3; TRBD2 matches at 8 bases. Looked up from germline, CDR1 is SGHRS and CDR2 is YFSETQ. The CDR3 spans 16 residues. With V trimmed by 1 base and J by 4 bases, 8 bases remained unmatched. CDR3 in DNA: TGCGCCAGCAGCTTGCTCGTCGCGGGAGGCCCAGATACGCAGTATTTT. Translation: CASSLLVAGGPDTQYF.

This chain links TRBV18 with TRBJ1-1; TRBD1 aligns across 7 bases. The CDR3 extends over 15 amino acids. V trimming: 1 base; J trimming: 1 base; junction bases outside the gene matches: 3. Germline V gene lookup returns CDR1 KGHSH and CDR2 LQKENI. CDR3 residues: CASSPQGQTNTEAFF. The CDR3 DNA reads as TGTGCCAGCTCACCACAGGGACAGACGAACACTGAAGCTTTCTTT.

The chain uses TRBV5-1 and TRBJ2-7, with 12 nucleotides matching TRBD2. CDR1 SGHRS and CDR2 YFSETQ come from the germline V gene. The V and J ends lost 0 bases and 3 bases, in that order; junction bases with no gene match: 4. CDR3 length: 16 amino acids. The CDR3 bases are TGCGCCAGCAGCTTGGCCGGACTAGCGGGATACTACGAGCAGTACTTC. This translates into CASSLAGLAGYYEQYF.

The chain couples TRBV5-1 to TRBJ2-1; possibly TRBD2 for D (6 bases). Germline CDR1 is SGHRS and CDR2 is YFSETQ. This CDR3 has 14 residues. Trimming left V 4 bases short and J 5 bases short, with 13 bases between. The CDR3, as DNA: TGCGCCAGCAGCGGGAGGACGGCCAACAATGAGCAGTTCTTC. This gives the protein CASSGRTANNEQFF.

The rearrangement uses TRBV29-1 and TRBJ2-1; TRBD1 matches at 7 bases. The trim removed 4 bases at V and 4 bases at J, leaving 10 bases unmatched. The CDR3 has 15 residues. Germline V CDR1 and CDR2: SQVTM, ANQGSEA. The CDR3 sequence is CSVGGWEQGYNEQFF. The DNA for the CDR3 is TGCAGCGTTGGGGGGTGGGAACAGGGGTACAATGAGCAGTTCTTC.

This sequence joins TRBV2 and TRBJ1-2, with D possibly matching TRBD1 (5 bases). This CDR3 comprises 12 residues. Looked up from germline, CDR1 is SNHLY and CDR2 is FYNNEI. V lost 8 bases and J 10 bases, leaving 17 bases between the germline ends. CDR3 loop: CASSGFGEDYTF. In DNA, the CDR3 is TGTGCCAGCTCAGGGTTTGGAGAGGACTACACCTTC.

The chain recombines TRBV4-2 with TRBJ1-2; 12 nucleotides line up with TRBD1. The CDR3 has 18 residues. Germline CDR1 and CDR2: LGHNA and YNFKEQ. Germline trimming cut 0 bases from V and 5 bases from J; bases unmatched to any gene: 10. The DNA of the CDR3 is TGTGCCAGCAGCCAAGAGTTGGGACAGGGGGCAGTGGCTTATGGCTACACCTTC. Amino acids: CASSQELGQGAVAYGYTF.

This sequence joins TRBV6-1 and TRBJ1-1, with D hard to call. The germline V gene encodes CDR1 MNHNS and CDR2 SASEGT. Trimming removed 8 bases from V and 0 bases from J, with 13 bases in between. This CDR3 region has 14 residues. CDR3 bases: TGTGCCAGCGCGAGACACCTATTGAACACTGAAGCTTTCTTT. Protein: CASARHLLNTEAFF.

V is TRBV11-2 and J is TRBJ1-1; D is unclear. CDR1 is SGHAT, CDR2 FQNNGV, per germline. V lost 1 base to trimming and J lost 1 base, with 10 bases between them. The CDR3 spans 15 residues. For the CDR3, the DNA is TGTGCCAGCAGCTTAGCTTTCGGAGAGAACACTGAAGCTTTCTTT. Its translation: CASSLAFGENTEAFF.

The CDR3 reads CASRELTGKGPGYTF. CDR3 in DNA: TGCGCCAGCCGAGAACTGACGGGGAAGGGTCCTGGCTACACCTTC. The chain combines TRBV5-1 with TRBJ1-2, with unresolved D. The CDR3 is 15 residues long. Germline CDR1 SGHRS, CDR2 YFSETQ. V lost 7 bases to trimming and J lost 7 bases, with 23 bases between them.

The chain carries TRBV6-5 and TRBJ1-1, with 8 bases matching TRBD1. CDR1 MNHEY and CDR2 SVGAGI come from the germline V gene. The CDR3 is 14 residues long. The J segment lost 3 bases and the V segment lost 2 bases, leaving 2 bases of the junction unmatched. The CDR3 spells CASSYTGGDTEAFF. The CDR3 bases are TGTGCCAGCAGTTACACAGGGGGGGACACTGAAGCTTTCTTT.

J is TRBJ1-2 and V is TRBV7-2, with 9 bases that match TRBD1. V lost 4 bases and J lost 3; bases outside the gene matches: 3. The CDR3 extends over 14 amino acids. Germline assignment: CDR1 SGHTA and CDR2 FQGNSA. CDR3 DNA sequence: TGTGCCAGCAGCTGGGGACAGGGAGACTATGGCTACACCTTC. Its translation: CASSWGQGDYGYTF.

This chain connects TRBV11-3 to TRBJ2-1; D gene ambiguous. The germline V gene encodes CDR1 SGHNT and CDR2 YENEEA. The CDR3 totals 12 residues. Trimming stripped 2 bases from V and 5 bases from J, with 4 bases between. CDR3 in amino acids: CASSLSDNEQFF. DNA of the CDR3: TGTGCCAGCAGCTTATCTGACAATGAGCAGTTCTTC.

The rearrangement links TRBV7-3 to TRBJ2-3; 8 positions agree with TRBD2. In germline, CDR1 is SGHTA, CDR2 FQGTGA. V trimming: 1 base; J trimming: 5 bases; junction bases outside the gene matches: 8. The CDR3 is 16 amino acids. Here the CDR3 DNA reads TGTGCCAGCAGCTTAATCGCGGGAGGCTACGGAGATACGCAGTATTTT. Residues: CASSLIAGGYGDTQYF.

The chain links TRBV7-3 to TRBJ1-1; the match to TRBD1 covers 7 bases. In germline, CDR1 is SGHTA, CDR2 FQGTGA. The CDR3 runs to 13 residues. The ends lost 5 bases at V and 6 bases at J; junction bases unmatched: 6. CDR3 bases: TGTGCCAGCAGCGTTGGGACAGTAGCTGAAGCTTTCTTT. This sequence encodes CASSVGTVAEAFF.

The chain links TRBV9 to TRBJ2-7; 9 bases are a match to TRBD1. This CDR3 comprises 15 residues. V lost 0 bases to trimming and J lost 2 bases; unmatched junction nucleotides: 3. The V gene's germline CDR1 is SGDLS and CDR2 YYNGEE. The CDR3 region is CASSVEGQGAYEQYF. CDR3 nucleotide sequence: TGTGCCAGCAGCGTAGAGGGACAGGGCGCCTACGAGCAGTACTTC.